This is a list of T cell receptor beta chains from one sample in a study of cytomegalovirus exposure and HLA in healthy donors. Using immunoSEQ multiplex PCR, the repertoire was profiled, and TCRdb retains in-frame clones only, with some absent. The sample yields about 200,000 clones, more than 75% seen once. The sequencing sample was made of PBMCs. All receptors derive from a man aged 40-49 years in good health and CMV-seropositive. Both conserved end residues are part of each CDR3. The order of the fields is J gene, clone size, V gene, D gene, CDR3 protein, CDR3 DNA. A D gene is named only where the DNA matches it firmly. Rows may omit the clone size; those that give it use once, few, many or a size class.

TRBJ2-2,.,TRBV6-1,.,CASSEEGLGTGELFF,TGTGCCAGCAGTGAAGAGGGGTTGGGGACCGGGGAGCTGTTTTTT
TRBJ1-5,.,TRBV4-1,.,CASSSRQPPSNQPQHF,TGCGCCAGCAGCTCCCGACAGCCTCCCTCCAATCAGCCCCAGCATTTT
TRBJ2-5,.,TRBV19,.,CASSTGVQETQYF,TGTGCCAGTAGTACAGGGGTCCAAGAGACCCAGTACTTC
TRBJ2-2,.,TRBV18,TRBD1,CASSDRGPSTGELFF,TGTGCCAGCTCCGACAGGGGGCCGTCCACCGGGGAGCTGTTTTTT
TRBJ2-2,.,TRBV11-1,.,CASSTRWAVELFF,TGTGCCAGCAGCACCAGGTGGGCCGTGGAGCTGTTTTTT
TRBJ2-7,once,TRBV11-2,TRBD1,CASSTTGGSYEQYF,TGTGCCAGCAGCACGACAGGGGGCTCCTACGAGCAGTACTTC
TRBJ2-3,.,TRBV19,TRBD1,CASSADRGRTDTQYF,TGTGCCAGTAGTGCGGACAGGGGACGCACAGATACGCAGTATTTT
TRBJ2-7,.,TRBV2,TRBD1,CASSRQGPFIEQYF,TGTGCCAGCTCCCGACAGGGCCCCTTTATCGAGCAGTACTTC
TRBJ1-3,once,TRBV18,.,CASSQSLGSSGNTIYF,TGTGCCAGCTCACAGTCCTTGGGGAGCTCTGGAAACACCATATATTTT
TRBJ1-6,.,TRBV6-5,TRBD1,CASSSRDRGSPLHF,TGTGCCAGCAGTTCCCGGGACAGAGGTTCACCCCTCCACTTT
TRBJ1-1,.,TRBV6-1,TRBD1,CASSGQGPMAFF,TGTGCCAGCAGTGGACAGGGACCGATGGCTTTCTTT
TRBJ2-7,.,TRBV7-9,TRBD2,CASSSGGGGEQYF,TGTGCCAGCAGCTCGGGGGGTGGGGGCGAGCAGTACTTC
TRBJ2-1,.,TRBV7-7,TRBD1,CASSPTGASNEQFF,TGTGCCAGCAGCCCTACAGGGGCGAGCAATGAGCAGTTCTTC
TRBJ1-6,few,TRBV7-6,.,CASSQAAGDSPLHF,TGTGCCAGCAGCCAGGCGGCGGGGGATTCACCCCTCCACTTT
TRBJ1-2,.,TRBV5-5,TRBD1,CASSPELVTGIANYGYTF,TGTGCCAGCAGCCCGGAATTGGTGACAGGGATCGCTAACTATGGCTACACCTTC
TRBJ2-7,.,TRBV5-1,TRBD2,CASSTGTSGRVGDTYEQYF,TGCGCCAGCAGCACGGGGACTAGCGGGAGAGTCGGGGACACCTACGAGCAGTACTTC
TRBJ2-7,.,TRBV19,.,CASSLGLVASYEQYF,TGTGCCAGTAGTCTAGGCCTGGTCGCGTCCTACGAGCAGTACTTC
TRBJ2-7,.,TRBV5-4,TRBD2,CASSSGLAGGSYEQYF,TGTGCCAGCAGCTCGGGACTAGCGGGGGGCTCCTACGAGCAGTACTTC
TRBJ1-5,.,TRBV6-6,.,CATIPSGLSRQPQHF,TGTGCCACCATACCCTCGGGTCTGTCTCGACAGCCCCAGCATTTT
TRBJ2-3,.,TRBV9,.,CASSTLQPGTPGDTQYF,TGTGCCAGCAGCACTCTCCAACCTGGGACTCCCGGAGATACGCAGTATTTT
TRBJ2-3,.,TRBV5-5,.,CASSLPGAGYSPQYF,TGTGCCAGCAGCTTACCCGGTGCAGGGTATTCGCCGCAGTATTTT
TRBJ2-1,.,TRBV9,.,CASSPWPLNNEQFF,TGTGCCAGCAGTCCCTGGCCGTTAAACAATGAGCAGTTCTTC
TRBJ1-6,.,TRBV25-1,.,CASTGSHNSPLHF,TGTGCCAGCACAGGCAGTCATAATTCACCCCTCCACTTT
TRBJ2-1,.,TRBV6-5,TRBD2,CASSPGLADDNEQFF,TGTGCCAGCAGTCCGGGACTAGCGGATGACAATGAGCAGTTCTTC
TRBJ1-4,.,TRBV18,.,CASSPGEEKLFF,TGTGCCAGCTCACCCGGGGAAGAAAAACTGTTTTTT
TRBJ2-1,.,TRBV5-5,.,CASSPGASSYNEQFF,TGTGCCAGCAGCCCTGGGGCCAGCTCCTACAATGAGCAGTTCTTC
TRBJ2-3,.,TRBV5-4,.,CASSLELRTDTQYF,TGTGCCAGCAGCTTGGAACTCCGCACAGATACGCAGTATTTT
TRBJ2-7,.,TRBV6-5,TRBD2,CASSYRGGRENEQYF,TGTGCCAGCAGTTACAGAGGCGGGAGGGAAAACGAGCAGTACTTC
TRBJ2-7,.,TRBV28,TRBD2,CASSRTSGRSSYEQYF,TGTGCCAGCAGTAGGACTAGCGGGAGGAGCTCCTACGAGCAGTACTTC
TRBJ1-2,few,TRBV6-1,TRBD1,CASNPDRGRSGYTF,TGTGCCAGCAACCCGGACAGGGGGCGAAGCGGCTACACCTTC
TRBJ2-2,few,TRBV4-2,TRBD2,CASSQATSGGRNTGELFF,TGTGCCAGCAGCCAAGCTACGAGCGGGGGCCGGAACACCGGGGAGCTGTTTTTT
TRBJ1-4,.,TRBV18,.,CASSPSQGTQTNEKLFF,TGTGCCAGCTCACCTTCTCAGGGGACCCAAACTAATGAAAAACTGTTTTTT
TRBJ2-1,.,TRBV2,.,CASSVGGEDVQFF,TGTGCCAGCAGTGTAGGGGGGGAGGACGTGCAGTTCTTC
TRBJ1-5,.,TRBV6-5,.,CASSYSAGGGQPQHF,TGTGCCAGCAGTTACTCGGCGGGGGGCGGTCAGCCCCAGCATTTT
TRBJ2-5,.,TRBV5-1,.,CASFSGASGRETQYF,TGCGCCAGCTTCTCAGGGGCCTCAGGGCGAGAGACCCAGTACTTC
TRBJ1-6,once,TRBV7-9,.,CASSLEGRWGSYNSPLHF,TGTGCCAGCAGCTTAGAAGGGAGGTGGGGCTCCTATAATTCACCCCTCCACTTT
TRBJ2-5,once,TRBV7-9,TRBD1,CASSPGQGRETQYF,TGTGCCAGCAGCCCTGGACAGGGGAGGGAGACCCAGTACTTC
TRBJ2-7,.,TRBV18,TRBD1,CASSIRDRPEQYF,TGTGCCAGCTCAATAAGGGACAGGCCTGAGCAGTACTTC
TRBJ2-1,few,TRBV5-8,.,CASSLGRASSYNEQFF,TGTGCCAGCAGCTTGGGGCGGGCTAGCTCCTACAATGAGCAGTTCTTC
TRBJ2-5,.,TRBV6-1,TRBD2,CASSERHPGLAGAETQYF,TGTGCCAGCAGTGAAAGGCACCCGGGACTAGCGGGGGCAGAGACCCAGTACTTC
TRBJ1-1,.,TRBV6-1,.,CASSFTQGNEAFF,TGTGCCAGCAGTTTTACGCAGGGTAATGAAGCTTTCTTT
TRBJ2-2,.,TRBV9,.,CASSPSGLPNTGELFF,TGTGCCAGCAGCCCATCGGGACTGCCGAACACCGGGGAGCTGTTTTTT
TRBJ2-5,.,TRBV29-1,TRBD2,CSVVGTSGETQYF,TGCAGCGTTGTTGGGACTAGCGGTGAGACCCAGTACTTC
TRBJ1-2,.,TRBV5-1,TRBD1,CASSFGQGALGGYTF,TGCGCCAGCAGCTTTGGACAGGGGGCGTTGGGTGGCTACACCTTC
TRBJ2-5,.,TRBV6-5,TRBD1,CASRPIQGGTQYF,TGTGCCAGCAGACCCATACAGGGGGGGACCCAGTACTTC
TRBJ2-5,.,TRBV7-9,.,CASSFDRFLQETQYF,TGTGCCAGCAGCTTCGACAGATTTCTACAAGAGACCCAGTACTTC
TRBJ2-7,.,TRBV7-9,TRBD2,CASSPVFREGSYEQYF,TGTGCCAGCAGCCCCGTTTTCAGGGAGGGCTCCTACGAGCAGTACTTC
TRBJ1-4,.,TRBV6-1,TRBD1,CASSLGQGREKLFF,TGTGCCAGCAGCCTGGGACAGGGGAGAGAAAAACTGTTTTTT
TRBJ1-4,few,TRBV5-6,TRBD1,CASSLTSGTGVEKLFF,TGTGCCAGCAGCTTGACTTCCGGGACAGGAGTTGAAAAACTGTTTTTT
TRBJ2-7,once,TRBV6-5,.,CASSNSYEQYF,TGTGCCAGCAGTAACAGCTACGAGCAGTACTTC
TRBJ2-7,.,TRBV27,.,CASSTYYEQYF,TGTGCCAGCAGTACCTACTACGAGCAGTACTTC
TRBJ2-2,.,TRBV6-5,.,CATRAERELFF,TGTGCCACCAGGGCGGAGAGGGAGCTGTTTTTT
TRBJ1-1,.,TRBV5-6,.,CASSFRGMNTEAFF,TGTGCCAGCAGCTTCCGGGGGATGAACACTGAAGCTTTCTTT
TRBJ2-2,.,TRBV5-1,.,CASSLWAGTNTGELFF,TGCGCCAGCAGCTTGTGGGCAGGGACGAACACCGGGGAGCTGTTTTTT
TRBJ2-5,.,TRBV7-3,.,CASSLGTKETQYF,TGTGCCAGCAGCTTAGGGACAAAGGAGACCCAGTACTTC